The 14 T cell receptor beta chains given below trace back to one sample, sequenced in a study of early T cells in non-severe SARS-CoV-2 infection. TCRdb re-derived calls from the 5' RACE reads in MiXCR, one entry per CDR3 protein. The sample yields some 41,000 distinct CDR3 sequences, 5.8% seen once. Sequenced: whole blood. These receptors originate from an adult who was a healthcare worker with PCR-confirmed SARS-CoV-2 infection or an uninfected control (not recorded which).

This clonotype occurred many times. The chain recombines TRBV20-1 with TRBJ1-4; TRBD1 matches 10 bases. This CDR3 has 16 amino acids. With V trimmed by 0 bases and J by 5 bases, 6 bases remained unmatched. The germline gives CDR1 DFQATT, CDR2 SNEGSKA (reference sequence). The DNA for the CDR3 is TGCAGTGCTAGAGATCTCCGGGGACAGGGGAATGAAAAACTGTTTTTT. Protein product: CSARDLRGQGNEKLFF.

This clonotype was picked up many times. The chain links TRBV29-1 to TRBJ1-5; D remains unclear. The germline V gene encodes CDR1 SQVTM and CDR2 ANQGSEA. V lost 1 base, J lost 4 bases, and 11 bases lay in between. The CDR3 covers 14 residues. Here the CDR3 reads CSVEVAGTNQPQHF. In DNA, the CDR3 is TGCAGCGTTGAAGTCGCAGGAACAAATCAGCCCCAGCATTTT.

This clonotype appeared many times. J is TRBJ2-1 and V is TRBV11-2, with 13 bases matching TRBD2. This CDR3 comprises 18 residues. Per the germline V gene, CDR1 is SGHAT and CDR2 is FQNNGV. The J segment lost 3 bases and the V segment lost 5 bases, leaving 10 bases of the junction unmatched. The CDR3 bases are TGTGCCAGCAGCCCAGGACTAGCGGGAGAACAGTTCTACAATGAGCAGTTCTTC. Translating it yields CASSPGLAGEQFYNEQFF. Based on the CDR3 plus reference TRBV11-2 and TRBJ2-1, the full variable domain is EAGVAQSPRYKIIEKRQSVAFWCNPISGHATLYWYQQILGQGPKLLIQFQNNGVVDDSQLPKDRFSAERLKGVDSTLKIQPAKLEDSAVYLCASSPGLAGEQFYNEQFFGPGTRLTVL.

This clonotype was seen at least ten times. The V call is TRBV10-3, the J call TRBJ2-5, with TRBD2 identical over 10 bases. The CDR3 is 14 residues long. V was pared by 6 bases and J by 1 base, with 2 bases of the junction left unmatched. The germline gives CDR1 ENHRY, CDR2 SYGVKD. In DNA form, the CDR3 reads TGTGCCATCAGCGAGCGGGGGGGCCAAGAGACCCAGTACTTC. Its protein product is CAISERGGQETQYF.

There are many counts of this clonotype. This chain uses TRBV7-2 with TRBJ2-1; 8 bases match TRBD2. The V and J ends lost 2 bases and 6 bases, in that order; junction bases with no gene match: 6. The CDR3 spans 15 residues. Germline CDR1 reads SGHTA; CDR2 reads FQGNSA. Here the CDR3 DNA reads TGTGCCAGCAGCTTACTAGCGGGCCTTCGCAATGAGCAGTTCTTC. Translated, it gives CASSLLAGLRNEQFF.

This clonotype was recorded at least ten times. The CDR3 sequence is CASSPPRGETDTQYF. CDR3 sequence (DNA): TGTGCCAGCAGCCCCCCCCGGGGAGAAACAGATACGCAGTATTTT. The chain joins TRBV3-1 to TRBJ2-3; D might be TRBD2 (5 bases). Trimming took 4 bases from V and 3 from J, leaving 14 bases between them. The length of the CDR3 is 15 residues. Per germline, CDR1 LGHDT and CDR2 YNNKEL (reference sequence).

The sample holds many counts of this clonotype. This chain uses TRBV19 with TRBJ2-7; D call uncertain. The V end lost 5 bases, the J end lost 2 bases, and 10 bases lay between the germline ends. Germline CDR1 and CDR2: LNHDA and SQIVND (reference sequence). This CDR3 contains 13 residues. CDR3 coding DNA: TGTGCCAGTAGTCATCAGCCGACCTACGAGCAGTACTTC. Encoded protein: CASSHQPTYEQYF.

This clonotype was counted at least ten times. The chain employs TRBV7-9 and TRBJ1-4, with 7 bases that match TRBD1. The CDR3 extends over 15 amino acids. Germline assignment: CDR1 SEHNR and CDR2 FQNEAQ (reference sequence). V was clipped by 5 bases and J by 5 bases; unmatched bases: 8. DNA for the CDR3: TGTGCCAGCAGCCTCGGGACAGCACGAAATGAAAAACTGTTTTTT. This gives the protein CASSLGTARNEKLFF. Full variable domain (remainder filled in from reference TRBV7-9 and TRBJ1-4): DTGVSQNPRHKITKRGQNVTFRCDPISEHNRLYWYRQTLGQGPEFLTYFQNEAQLEKSRLLSDRFSAERPKGSFSTLEIQRTEQGDSAMYLCASSLGTARNEKLFFGSGTQLSVL.

This clonotype was seen ten or more times. The V call is TRBV20-1, the J call TRBJ2-1, with D tentatively TRBD1 (6 bases). Per the germline V gene, CDR1 is DFQATT and CDR2 is SNEGSKA (reference sequence). The CDR3 is made up of 16 amino acids. Between the trimmed V and J ends, which lost 2 bases and 0 bases, there was a span of 14 bases. Here the CDR3 DNA reads TGCAGTGCTAGACCGACTGACAGGAGCTCCTACAATGAGCAGTTCTTC. Translation: CSARPTDRSSYNEQFF.

This clonotype occurred a few times. This chain connects TRBV7-2 to TRBJ2-1; 13 positions match TRBD2. Trimming removed 1 base from V and 9 bases from J; junction bases left unmatched: 6. The CDR3 totals 16 residues. Germline V gene lookup returns CDR1 SGHTA and CDR2 FQGNSA. The CDR3 spells CASSLDGTSGASEQFF. The CDR3, as DNA: TGTGCCAGCAGCTTAGACGGGACTAGCGGGGCCAGTGAGCAGTTCTTC.

This clonotype was counted many times. The V call is TRBV11-2, the J call TRBJ2-7, with D possibly TRBD1 on 6 matching bases. The V end was cut by 3 bases, the J end by 2 bases, with 8 bases between. This CDR3 is built from 13 residues. Germline V gene sequence: CDR1 SGHAT, CDR2 FQNNGV. The CDR3 DNA reads as TGTGCCAGCAGCTTGACAGGAACCTACGAGCAGTACTTC. This codes for CASSLTGTYEQYF.

This clonotype came up many times. The J gene is TRBJ1-2, the V gene TRBV5-1, with 10 bases aligning to TRBD1. Germline V gene data show CDR1 as SGHRS and CDR2 as YFSETQ. The ends lost 3 bases at V and 7 bases at J; junction bases unmatched: 9. This CDR3 has 15 amino acids. The CDR3 region is CASSSTGTGDGGYTF. The DNA of the CDR3 is TGCGCCAGCAGCTCCACCGGGACAGGGGATGGTGGCTACACCTTC.

This clonotype has at least ten counts. The chain joins TRBV20-1 to TRBJ2-7, with TRBD1 identical over 7 bases. Germline values: CDR1 DFQATT, CDR2 SNEGSKA (reference sequence). J lost 9 bases, V lost 4 bases, and 6 bases had no gene match. This CDR3 spans 11 amino acids. CDR3 protein: CSAILRTGQYF. CDR3 bases: TGCAGTGCTATTCTAAGGACAGGGCAGTACTTC.

In its sample, this clonotype was seen many times. This chain uses TRBV7-6 with TRBJ2-1; TRBD2 matches at 7 bases. The CDR3 contains 17 residues. V lost 1 base to trimming and J lost 11 bases; unmatched junction nucleotides: 17. Germline V CDR1 and CDR2: SGHVS, FNYEAQ. CDR3 region: CASSLDPGEGLPSKQFF. The CDR3 region has the DNA TGTGCCAGCAGCTTAGACCCGGGGGAGGGACTACCTTCGAAGCAGTTCTTC. Based on the CDR3 plus reference TRBV7-6 and TRBJ2-1, the full variable domain is GAGVSQSPRYKVTKRGQDVALRCDPISGHVSLYWYRQALGQGPEFLTYFNYEAQQDKSGLPNDRFSAERPEGSISTLTIQRTEQRDSAMYRCASSLDPGEGLPSKQFFGPGTRLTVL.